The 31 T cell receptor beta chains below come from one sample, sequenced in a study of T-cell reconstitution after alpha-beta-depleted transplantation in children. Unique molecular identifiers were incorporated during preparation of the TCRbeta library. TCRdb reanalysed the PCR reads using MiXCR and keeps one entry per CDR3 protein. The sample lists over 400,000 distinct CDR3 sequences; 12% were seen once. This specimen was PBMCs from the stem cell graft donor, taken from the stem cell graft. The receptor source for this set is a human donor who donated a stem cell graft to a child with combined immunodeficiency.

The V and J genes are TRBV5-1 and TRBJ2-3; no definite D call. Trimming pared 1 base from V and 0 bases from J, leaving 6 bases between. Germline V CDR1 and CDR2: SGHRS, YFSETQ. This CDR3 is 14 amino acids long. The CDR3 DNA follows: TGCGCCAGCAGCTTGTGGGTCAGCACAGATACGCAGTATTTT. Its translation: CASSLWVSTDTQYF.

The rearrangement uses TRBV18 and TRBJ2-7; 12 bases line up with TRBD1. CDR3 size: 15 residues. V shed 1 base, J shed 6 bases, and the junction held 4 bases outside the gene matches. CDR1 and CDR2 (germline): KGHSH, LQKENI. The CDR3 loop is CASSPRGQGAFEQYF. Written as DNA, the CDR3 is TGTGCCAGCTCACCACGGGGACAGGGGGCGTTCGAGCAGTACTTC. Based on the CDR3 plus reference TRBV18 and TRBJ2-7, the full variable domain is NAGVMQNPRHLVRRRGQEARLRCSPMKGHSHVYWYRQLPEEGLKFMVYLQKENIIDESGMPKERFSAEFPKEGPSILRIQQVVRGDSAAYFCASSPRGQGAFEQYFGPGTRLTVT.

V usage is TRBV30 and J usage is TRBJ1-2, with D unresolved. The CDR3 length is 11 residues. Looked up from germline, CDR1 is GTSNPN and CDR2 is SVGIG (reference sequence). V dropped 3 bases and J dropped 7 bases, with 9 bases sitting between them. CDR3 region: CAWSSGSGYTF. The CDR3, as DNA: TGTGCCTGGAGCTCCGGGAGTGGCTACACCTTC.

The chain combines TRBV29-1 with TRBJ2-5; D unresolved. Trimming left V 1 base short and J 5 bases short, with 8 bases between. This CDR3 has 12 residues. Germline V gene sequence: CDR1 SQVTM, CDR2 ANQGSEA. The CDR3 spells CSVEGGVETQYF. CDR3 in DNA: TGCAGCGTTGAAGGTGGGGTGGAGACCCAGTACTTC.

The chain joins TRBV11-2 to TRBJ2-7, with a weak D call TRBD2 (6 bases). Trimming shortened V by 4 bases and J by 4 bases, and 17 bases separated the two germline ends. From germline, CDR1 is SGHAT and CDR2 FQNNGV. The CDR3 sequence is 15 residues long. CDR3 sequence: CASSSEGLASYEQYF. DNA of the CDR3: TGTGCCAGCAGCTCTGAGGGACTTGCGAGTTACGAGCAGTACTTC.

The DNA for the CDR3 is TGTGCCAGCAGCTACCGGACAGGGCAGAGGAATGAGCAGTTCTTC. Its protein product is CASSYRTGQRNEQFF. The chain recombines TRBV5-4 with TRBJ2-1; 8 positions agree with TRBD1. CDR1 and CDR2 from the germline V gene are SGHNT and YYREEE (reference sequence). There are 15 residues in the CDR3. V shed 3 bases, J shed 7 bases, and the junction held 9 bases outside the gene matches.

This clonotype was seen more than once but under ten times. V usage is TRBV2 and J usage is TRBJ1-3, with TRBD1 matching over 10 bases. The germline CDR1 and CDR2 sequences are SNHLY and FYNNEI. The CDR3 loop spans 13 amino acids. Losses at the gene ends were 3 bases for V and 10 bases for J; bases not matched to a gene: 3. CDR3 in DNA: TGTGCCAGCAGTGAGGGACAGGGGATGACCATATATTTT. Residues: CASSEGQGMTIYF.

The chain links TRBV6-2 or TRBV6-3 to TRBJ2-2; TRBD1 matches 10 bases. The CDR3 loop spans 16 amino acids. V lost 4 bases to trimming and J lost 1 base; unmatched junction nucleotides: 3. Per the germline V gene, CDR1 is MNHEY and CDR2 is SVGEGT. This CDR3 is CASSSWTGGNTGELFF. For the CDR3, the DNA is TGTGCCAGCAGTTCCTGGACAGGGGGGAACACCGGGGAGCTGTTTTTT.

V usage is TRBV18 and J usage is TRBJ2-7; D unclear. The CDR3 covers 14 residues. The V end was cut by 2 bases, the J end by 7 bases, with 15 bases between. The germline CDR1 and CDR2 sequences are KGHSH and LQKENI. Written as DNA, the CDR3 is TGTGCCAGCTCACCAGTGGGGATCAAGGTAGAGCAGTACTTC. It specifies CASSPVGIKVEQYF. The full variable domain, rest sourced from reference TRBV18 and TRBJ2-7, is NAGVMQNPRHLVRRRGQEARLRCSPMKGHSHVYWYRQLPEEGLKFMVYLQKENIIDESGMPKERFSAEFPKEGPSILRIQQVVRGDSAAYFCASSPVGIKVEQYFGPGTRLTVT.

This clonotype was recorded a few times. V gene TRBV7-9 combines with J gene TRBJ2-1; 11 bases are a match to TRBD1. This CDR3 has 15 residues. The V and J ends lost 4 bases and 8 bases, in that order; junction bases with no gene match: 7. Germline-derived CDR1 and CDR2 are SEHNR and FQNEAQ (reference sequence). The CDR3 nucleotides are TGTGCCAGCAGCTCGGGACAGGGGGTTTGGTATGAGCAGTTCTTC. Protein product: CASSSGQGVWYEQFF.

This clonotype was seen at least ten times. The chain is built from TRBV6-1 and TRBJ1-1; D is unresolved. V dropped 1 base and J dropped 0 bases, with 6 bases sitting between them. Germline CDR1 reads MNHNS; CDR2 reads SASEGT. There are 14 residues in the CDR3. The CDR3 sequence is CASSEGIMNTEAFF. CDR3 bases: TGTGCCAGCAGTGAAGGGATCATGAACACTGAAGCTTTCTTT.

This clonotype was observed many times. The chain uses TRBV12-3 or TRBV12-4 and TRBJ2-2; 7 bases agree with TRBD1. V dropped 1 base and J dropped 6; count of bases not matched to a gene: 2. The CDR3 is 14 amino acids. The CDR3 spells CASSLDQGAGELFF. The DNA for the CDR3 is TGTGCCAGCAGTTTAGATCAGGGGGCCGGGGAGCTGTTTTTT.

This clonotype was recorded a few times. This chain uses TRBV7-9 with TRBJ2-5, with TRBD2 matching over 7 bases. This CDR3 is built from 15 residues. With V trimmed by 3 bases and J by 1 base, 5 bases remained unmatched. Germline CDR1 SEHNR, CDR2 FQNEAQ (reference sequence). The CDR3, as DNA: TGTGCCAGCAGCTTCCCGAGCGGGGTCCAAGAGACCCAGTACTTC. The encoded protein is CASSFPSGVQETQYF.

The chain combines TRBV6-1 with TRBJ2-7; 7 nucleotides align to TRBD2. Germline trimming cut 8 bases from V and 2 bases from J; bases unmatched to any gene: 6. Per the germline V gene, CDR1 is MNHNS and CDR2 is SASEGT. This CDR3 has 13 amino acids. CDR3 sequence: CASGAAGTYEQYF. The CDR3 DNA follows: TGTGCCAGCGGTGCAGCGGGGACCTACGAGCAGTACTTC.

This clonotype turned up a few times. This rearrangement joins TRBV12-3 or TRBV12-4 to TRBJ2-1; D possibly corresponds to TRBD1 (6 bases). This CDR3 has 12 residues. Trimming cost V 6 bases and J 12 bases, with 15 bases left between them. CDR3 in amino acids: CASSLQGLAQFF. The CDR3 DNA reads as TGTGCCAGCAGCCTACAGGGTCTGGCGCAGTTCTTC.

The table lists this clonotype with a few counts. For the CDR3, the DNA is TGCAGCGTCGGGGGTGGGACAGGGTCGGTTCTTGGGGCTTTCTTT. Protein sequence: CSVGGGTGSVLGAFF. The V call is TRBV29-1, the J call TRBJ1-1; 9 bases align to TRBD1. CDR3 length equals 15 residues. V lost 6 bases to trimming and J lost 11 bases; unmatched junction nucleotides: 19. Germline V gene data show CDR1 as SQVTM and CDR2 as ANQGSEA.

This clonotype was seen many times. The chain recombines TRBV5-6 with TRBJ2-3; 11 positions agree with TRBD2. CDR1 and CDR2 (germline): SGHDT, YYEEEE. The CDR3 consists of 17 residues. With 3 bases clipped from V and 2 bases from J, the junction kept 8 bases outside the gene matches. The CDR3 DNA reads TGTGCCAGCAGCTCGCTCGGGACTAGCGGCTTCACAGATACGCAGTATTTT. As protein: CASSSLGTSGFTDTQYF.

This clonotype was recorded a few times. V is TRBV27 and J is TRBJ2-1; D not certain. Germline V gene lookup returns CDR1 MNHEY and CDR2 SMNVEV (reference sequence). This CDR3 region has 15 residues. V shed 5 bases and J shed 5 bases, with 16 bases lying between them. CDR3 residues: CASSGRIRTHNEQFF. CDR3 in DNA: TGTGCCAGCAGTGGACGGATAAGGACCCACAATGAGCAGTTCTTC.

This clonotype was counted between two and nine times. The chain links TRBV5-1 to TRBJ2-3; 10 bases agree with TRBD2. The CDR3 is 20 amino acids. The ends lost 0 bases at V and 5 bases at J; junction bases unmatched: 18. Germline values: CDR1 SGHRS, CDR2 YFSETQ. CDR3 DNA sequence: TGCGCCAGCAGCTTGGAATTTATTTTAACCAGCGGGGGGGCTGGAGATACGCAGTATTTT. It codes for CASSLEFILTSGGAGDTQYF.

This clonotype was seen ten or more times. This chain connects TRBV20-1 to TRBJ2-7, with unresolved D. Trimming cost V 6 bases and J 3 bases, with 12 bases left between them. The CDR3 contains 12 residues. Per germline, CDR1 DFQATT and CDR2 SNEGSKA (reference sequence). The CDR3, as DNA: TGCAGTGCCACGGGCACGATCTACGAGCAGTACTTC. Translating it yields CSATGTIYEQYF.

The V gene is TRBV6-1, the J gene TRBJ1-5; D is undetermined. The CDR3 loop spans 15 amino acids. V gave up 1 base and J gave up 1 base, with 8 bases separating them. Germline lookup yields CDR1 MNHNS and CDR2 SASEGT. The CDR3 sequence is CASSEGATSNQPQHF. For the CDR3, the DNA is TGTGCCAGCAGTGAAGGGGCAACGAGCAATCAGCCCCAGCATTTT.

This clonotype was observed a handful of times. V and J are TRBV6-5 and TRBJ2-1; 9 positions agree with TRBD2. Germline lookup yields CDR1 MNHEY and CDR2 SVGAGI. This CDR3 comprises 16 residues. V shed 2 bases and J 8 bases; nucleotides not matched to a gene: 10. The CDR3 loop is CASSYAGGGDFDEQFF. For the CDR3, the DNA is TGTGCCAGCAGTTACGCTGGCGGGGGGGATTTCGATGAGCAGTTCTTC.

The CDR3: CASSLGYNTDTQYF. The CDR3, as DNA: TGCGCCAGCAGCTTGGGTTATAACACAGATACGCAGTATTTT. This chain connects TRBV5-1 to TRBJ2-3; the D is unclear. V was shortened by 0 bases and J by 2 bases, with 7 bases between the two germline ends. This CDR3 has 14 residues. Per germline, CDR1 SGHRS and CDR2 YFSETQ.

In this sample, this clonotype turned up many times. The chain couples TRBV25-1 to TRBJ2-7; D ambiguous. V gave up 3 bases and J gave up 5 bases, with 14 bases separating them. CDR1 is MGHDK and CDR2 is SYGVNS in the germline V gene. The CDR3 is 14 amino acids. The CDR3 nucleotides read TGTGCCAGCAGTGAGCCGGGTCAGGTTCACGAGCAGTACTTC. This gives the protein CASSEPGQVHEQYF.

This clonotype was counted at least ten times. This chain connects TRBV25-1 to TRBJ2-7; 7 nucleotides match TRBD1. The CDR3 consists of 15 residues. J lost 0 bases, V lost 2 bases, and 4 bases had no gene match. Germline CDR1 MGHDK, CDR2 SYGVNS. The CDR3 nucleotides are TGTGCCAGCAGTGAAGGGGACAGTAGCTCCTACGAGCAGTACTTC. This gives the protein CASSEGDSSSYEQYF.

This clonotype has a handful of counts. The V and J genes are TRBV4-1 and TRBJ2-7; D unclear. This CDR3 region has 13 residues. Deletions cut 4 bases from V and 3 bases from J, with 10 bases between. The germline CDR1 and CDR2 sequences are MGHRA and YSYEKL. This CDR3 is CASSLAQNYEQYF. CDR3 DNA sequence: TGCGCCAGCAGCCTGGCACAGAACTACGAGCAGTACTTC.

The rearrangement uses TRBV4-3 and TRBJ1-2, with a tentative D call TRBD1 (5 bases). Germline V gene data show CDR1 as LGHNA and CDR2 as YSLEER. The V end lost 0 bases, the J end lost 5 bases, and 16 bases lay between the germline ends. The CDR3 spans 16 residues. As DNA, the CDR3 is TGCGCCAGCAGCCAAGAGGGCGAGGGGAAGGTTTATGGCTACACCTTC. Amino acid sequence: CASSQEGEGKVYGYTF.

The chain has TRBV5-6 and TRBJ2-2; a possible D gene is TRBD2 (6 bases). The CDR3 totals 16 residues. In germline, CDR1 is SGHDT, CDR2 YYEEEE. Trimming cost V 4 bases and J 6 bases, with 19 bases left between them. The CDR3 loop is CASSQEGKGFAGELFF. As DNA, the CDR3 is TGTGCCAGCAGCCAGGAGGGGAAAGGTTTCGCCGGGGAGCTGTTTTTT.

In regard to this clonotype: A much bigger clone sits one base away, suggesting this may be a read error. The chain uses TRBV6-6 and TRBJ2-1, with a possible D match to TRBD2 (5 bases). The CDR3 is 13 amino acids. Trimming left V 2 bases short and J 4 bases short, with 6 bases between. CDR1 and CDR2 from the germline V gene are MNHNY and SVGAGI (reference sequence). This CDR3 is CASSYERYNEQFF. The CDR3 DNA reads TGTGCCAGCAGTTACGAGCGGTACAATGAGCAGTTCTTC.

This clonotype has ten or more counts. V and J are TRBV15 and TRBJ2-1, with D perhaps given as TRBD1 or TRBD2 (5 bases each). Between the trimmed V and J ends, which lost 5 bases and 8 bases, there was a span of 13 bases. CDR3 length: 13 residues. From germline, CDR1 is LNHNV and CDR2 YYDKDF (reference sequence). This CDR3 is CATSGEGLDEQFF. CDR3 in DNA: TGTGCCACCAGCGGCGAGGGGCTCGATGAGCAGTTCTTC.

V usage is TRBV19 and J usage is TRBJ2-1; 10 bases line up with TRBD1. The CDR3 runs 17 residues. Germline V gene sequence: CDR1 LNHDA, CDR2 SQIVND (reference sequence). Trimming removed 1 base from V and 7 bases from J; junction bases left unmatched: 10. The CDR3 here is CASSIGPGQGRWNEQFF. In nucleotides, the CDR3 is TGTGCCAGTAGTATAGGGCCGGGACAGGGGAGATGGAATGAGCAGTTCTTC.